Following are 13 T cell receptor beta chains from one sample sequenced in a study of T-cell memory formation after mild COVID-19. One entry per CDR3 protein results from TCRdb running MiXCR on the 5' RACE reads. This sample carries 350,000 to 500,000 distinct CDR3 sequences, less than 25% of them seen once, and the ten largest clones take under 15%. The sequenced material came from PBMCs or a T cell subset sorted from them (not recorded which). The receptors were gathered from an adult woman who had mild COVID-19 (a few samples of this study predate the infection). Cell type and time point are not known.

In DNA, the CDR3 is TGTGCCAGCAGCCCAAGGGGGACAGGCAACAATGAGCAGTTCTTC. Protein sequence: CASSPRGTGNNEQFF. The chain has TRBV5-5 and TRBJ2-1, with TRBD1 matching 8 bases. Germline V gene sequence: CDR1 SGHKS, CDR2 YYEKEE (reference sequence). This CDR3 comprises 15 residues. V lost 4 bases and J lost 5; bases outside the gene matches: 8.

This clonotype was seen only a few times. This sequence joins TRBV20-1 and TRBJ2-1, with TRBD2 identical over 10 bases. The CDR3 extends over 16 amino acids. The germline CDR1 and CDR2 sequences are DFQATT and SNEGSKA (reference sequence). The J segment lost 0 bases and the V segment lost 2 bases, leaving 4 bases of the junction unmatched. CDR3 coding DNA: TGCAGTGCTAGATCTTTAGCGGGGGGCTCCTACAATGAGCAGTTCTTC. As protein: CSARSLAGGSYNEQFF.

The chain employs TRBV14 and TRBJ1-1; TRBD1 aligns across 8 bases. This CDR3 comprises 13 residues. The V and J ends lost 4 bases and 3 bases, in that order; junction bases with no gene match: 1. Per the germline V gene, CDR1 is SGHDN and CDR2 is FVKESK. CDR3 in amino acids: CASSRDRHTEAFF. DNA of the CDR3: TGTGCCAGCAGCCGGGACAGGCACACTGAAGCTTTCTTT.

This clonotype appeared a few times. This sequence joins TRBV12-3 or TRBV12-4 and TRBJ2-1; 8 bases agree with TRBD1. The CDR3 length is 16 residues. Trimming took 5 bases from V and 4 from J; bases not matched to a gene: 10. The CDR3 region has the DNA TGTGCCAGCAGTGGGGGTTGGGACAGGAAATACAATGAGCAGTTCTTC. Translation gives CASSGGWDRKYNEQFF.

This clonotype was counted only a few times. The rearrangement links TRBV5-1 to TRBJ1-1; maybe TRBD1 (5 bases). The V gene's germline CDR1 is SGHRS and CDR2 YFSETQ. This CDR3 has 13 amino acids. Trimming took 2 bases from V and 3 from J, leaving 8 bases between them. The CDR3, as DNA: TGCGCCAGCAGCTTCACGACAGACACTGAAGCTTTCTTT. This sequence encodes CASSFTTDTEAFF.

This clonotype was picked up a small number of times. The chain recombines TRBV4-1 with TRBJ1-2, with TRBD1 matching over 8 bases. This CDR3 is built from 14 residues. Unmatched junction bases numbered 8, after V lost 3 bases and J lost 8 bases. The germline V gene encodes CDR1 MGHRA and CDR2 YSYEKL. The CDR3 nucleotides are TGCGCCAGCAGCCAGCCCGGACAGGGAGGAGGCTACACCTTC. Translating gives CASSQPGQGGGYTF.

This rearrangement joins TRBV7-8 to TRBJ2-1, with a possible D match to TRBD1 (5 bases). V gave up 5 bases and J gave up 4 bases, with 15 bases separating them. This CDR3 is 15 amino acids long. Germline V CDR1 and CDR2: SGHVS, FQNEAQ. DNA of the CDR3: TGTGCCAGCAGCCCCACTGGGGCTATATACAATGAGCAGTTCTTC. It encodes CASSPTGAIYNEQFF.

This clonotype turned up a few times. V and J are TRBV19 and TRBJ2-1, with 8 bases that match TRBD2. The ends lost 8 bases at V and 6 bases at J; junction bases unmatched: 12. This CDR3 has 15 residues. Germline values: CDR1 LNHDA, CDR2 SQIVND (reference sequence). The CDR3 DNA is TGTGCCAGTTCTAAAGGAGCGGGGGTCGGCAATGAGCAGTTCTTC. Its translation: CASSKGAGVGNEQFF.

The rearrangement joins TRBV25-1 to TRBJ2-7; TRBD1 aligns across 11 bases. CDR3 length: 15 amino acids. V lost 4 bases and J lost 3; bases outside the gene matches: 5. Per germline, CDR1 MGHDK and CDR2 SYGVNS. As DNA, the CDR3 is TGTGCCAGCAGTGGCTCCGGGACAGGGGGCTACGAGCAGTACTTC. Its translation is CASSGSGTGGYEQYF.

This clonotype was found a few times. The V gene is TRBV12-3 or TRBV12-4, the J gene TRBJ2-1; TRBD2 matches 12 bases. The J segment lost 7 bases and the V segment lost 3 bases, leaving 10 bases of the junction unmatched. The CDR3 runs to 17 residues. The CDR3 DNA reads as TGTGCCAGCAGTTTTAAAGGGCTAGCGGGGGGGTGGAATGAGCAGTTCTTC. Its protein product is CASSFKGLAGGWNEQFF.

CDR3 sequence (DNA): TGTGCCAGCAGTTTATGGGGGGGACCGAACACCGGGGAGCTGTTTTTT. Amino acids: CASSLWGGPNTGELFF. The chain links TRBV28 to TRBJ2-2; possible D gene TRBD2, 6 bases. Germline V gene sequence: CDR1 MDHEN, CDR2 SYDVKM. The CDR3 runs 16 residues. The ends were cut back, 0 bases at V and 0 bases at J, with 8 bases in the middle.

V gene TRBV4-1 combines with J gene TRBJ2-3; 12 nucleotides match TRBD2. The CDR3 has 19 amino acids. V gave up 0 bases and J gave up 0 bases; unmatched junction bases: 7. CDR1 and CDR2 (germline): MGHRA, YSYEKL. The CDR3 region is CASSQDTSGGSPSTDTQYF. The CDR3 DNA follows: TGCGCCAGCAGCCAAGATACTAGCGGGGGGTCCCCTAGCACAGATACGCAGTATTTT.

The chain links TRBV4-1 to TRBJ1-2; no clear D gene. Germline-derived CDR1 and CDR2 are MGHRA and YSYEKL. The ends were cut back, 4 bases at V and 3 bases at J, with 21 bases in the middle. The CDR3 runs to 17 residues. The CDR3 DNA follows: TGCGCCAGCAGCCGTATCCCGGGCCCCGGATCGGACTATGGCTACACCTTC. Protein: CASSRIPGPGSDYGYTF.